These 7 T cell receptor beta chains came from one sample sequenced in a study of shared clonotypes between healthy human individuals. Data came from immunoSEQ multiplex PCR; TCRdb stores just in-frame clones and leaves some out. The sample has 600,000 to 750,000 clones, roughly two thirds seen once; the top ten hold over 1.5%. Sequencing input: memory CD4+ T cells sorted from blood. As to subset: CD45RA-negative fraction. The receptors were gathered from a woman in her twenties or thirties in good health.

The V call is TRBV2, the J call TRBJ1-5; the D gene is possibly TRBD1 (5 bases). CDR1 and CDR2 from the germline V gene are SNHLY and FYNNEI. The CDR3 is made up of 15 amino acids. Trimming took 0 bases from V and 3 from J, leaving 9 bases between them. CDR3 sequence reads: CASSEAQGNNQPQHF. The CDR3 DNA is TGTGCCAGCAGTGAAGCCCAGGGAAACAATCAGCCCCAGCATTTT.

This chain joins TRBV28 and TRBJ1-2; 9 bases are a match to TRBD1. Germline CDR1 and CDR2: MDHEN and SYDVKM. The CDR3 length is 15 residues. V gave up 5 bases and J gave up 7 bases; unmatched junction bases: 11. Here the CDR3 reads CASSPGGTGRVGYTF. Written as DNA, the CDR3 is TGTGCCAGCAGTCCGGGCGGGACAGGGCGTGTTGGCTACACCTTC.

A few counts support this clone. The J gene is TRBJ2-2, the V gene TRBV5-1; 11 nucleotides match TRBD2. CDR1 and CDR2 from the germline V gene are SGHRS and YFSETQ. Trimming at V came to 4 bases and at J to 1 base, leaving 3 bases not matched to a gene. CDR3 length: 16 residues. In DNA, the CDR3 is TGCGCCAGCAGCGGGACTAGCGGATGGAACACCGGGGAGCTGTTTTTT. It codes for CASSGTSGWNTGELFF.

The J gene is TRBJ1-5, the V gene TRBV30, with 9 bases fitting TRBD1. The CDR3 length is 13 residues. Germline values: CDR1 GTSNPN, CDR2 SVGIG (reference sequence). The V segment lost 2 bases and the J segment 7 bases; nucleotides outside the gene matches: 3. The CDR3 here is CAWSSDRGQPQHF. Here the CDR3 DNA reads TGTGCCTGGAGTTCGGACAGGGGCCAGCCCCAGCATTTT.

This clone was seen a handful of times. This rearrangement joins TRBV18 to TRBJ2-7; tentatively, D is TRBD1 or TRBD2 (5 bases each). Germline values: CDR1 KGHSH, CDR2 LQKENI. This CDR3 spans 12 amino acids. The germline V and J ends were trimmed by 4 bases and 7 bases, with 11 bases remaining between them. Here the CDR3 reads CASSLGRLEQYF. CDR3 DNA sequence: TGTGCCAGCTCACTGGGACGGTTGGAGCAGTACTTC.

The chain links TRBV2 to TRBJ1-2, with 8 bases fitting TRBD1. Germline V gene lookup returns CDR1 SNHLY and CDR2 FYNNEI. The CDR3 extends over 14 amino acids. The V gene end was trimmed by 0 bases and the J gene end by 5 bases; junction bases not matched to a gene: 2. The CDR3 reads CASSEARTGYGYTF. The CDR3, as DNA: TGTGCCAGCAGTGAAGCCCGGACAGGGTATGGCTACACCTTC.

The J gene is TRBJ2-7, the V gene TRBV7-3, with 7 bases identical to TRBD2. The V segment lost 9 bases and the J segment 5 bases; nucleotides outside the gene matches: 13. Germline CDR1 and CDR2: SGHTA and FQGTGA. The CDR3 has 14 amino acids. The CDR3, as DNA: TGTGCCAGTCGGGCCCGCGGGAGCTTCGACGAGCAGTACTTC. Translating it yields CASRARGSFDEQYF.